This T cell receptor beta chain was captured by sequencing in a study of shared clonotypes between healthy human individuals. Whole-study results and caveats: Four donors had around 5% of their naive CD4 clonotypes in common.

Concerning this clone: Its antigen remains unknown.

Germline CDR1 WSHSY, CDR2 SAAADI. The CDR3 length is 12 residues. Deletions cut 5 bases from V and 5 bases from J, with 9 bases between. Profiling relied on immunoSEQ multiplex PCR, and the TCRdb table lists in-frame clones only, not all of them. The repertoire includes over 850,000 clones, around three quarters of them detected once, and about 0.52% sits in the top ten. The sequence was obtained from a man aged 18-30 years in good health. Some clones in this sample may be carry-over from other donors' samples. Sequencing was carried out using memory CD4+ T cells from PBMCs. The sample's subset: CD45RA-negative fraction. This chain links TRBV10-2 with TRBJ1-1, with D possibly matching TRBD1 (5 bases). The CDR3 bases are TGCGCCAGCAGTCCAGGGTTGACTGAAGCTTTCTTT. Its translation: CASSPGLTEAFF.